Listed below are T cell receptor beta chains from one sample, sequenced in a study of radiotherapy plus CTLA-4 blockade in lung cancer. Assay: immunoSEQ multiplex PCR; the TCRdb copy retains only in-frame clones and omits some. The sample includes about 83,000 clones, 78% of them seen just once. Sequencing used peripheral blood, obtained from a patient treated with radiotherapy plus ipilimumab. Receptor source: a human donor with non-small cell lung cancer who had a partial response to radiotherapy plus ipilimumab. Some clones in this sample may be carry-over from other donors' samples. CDR3s include the opening cysteine and the closing phenylalanine or tryptophan. The D gene is left open where the match is weak. Clone size is shown for a subset of rows, as once, few, many or a class of expanded clone.

V gene,clone size,J gene,D gene,CDR3 DNA,CDR3 protein
TRBV12-5,.,TRBJ2-2,.,TGTGCTAGTGGTCCCAGGGATTACACCGGGGAGCTGTTTTTT,CASGPRDYTGELFF
TRBV30,few,TRBJ2-1,TRBD2,TGTGCCTGGATGTCAGCGGGAGTAGTAGTTGGCTACAATGAGCAGTTCTTC,CAWMSAGVVVGYNEQFF
TRBV6-5,few,TRBJ2-7,.,TGTGCCAGCAGTCCGGGACTTAGGCATATCTCCGAGCAGTACTTC,CASSPGLRHISEQYF
TRBV5-1,.,TRBJ1-6,TRBD1,TGCGCCAGCAGCTCGACGGGACAGGGTGCTTCACCCCTCCACTTT,CASSSTGQGASPLHF
TRBV28,.,TRBJ2-4,TRBD1,TGTGCCAGCAGTTTACACGGGACAGAAAGAAAAGCCAAAAACATTCAGTACTTC,CASSLHGTERKAKNIQYF
TRBV29-1,.,TRBJ1-4,.,TGCAGCGCCCACAGGGTTGGGAGTGAAAAACTGTTTTTT,CSAHRVGSEKLFF
TRBV4-1,.,TRBJ1-2,.,TGCGCCAGCAGCCAAGATCGTGTCCGTCATGGCTACACCTTC,CASSQDRVRHGYTF
TRBV6-5,few,TRBJ1-3,.,TGTGCCAGCAGAGACAGATACTCTGGAAACACCATATATTTT,CASRDRYSGNTIYF
TRBV14,.,TRBJ2-7,.,TGTGCCAGCAGCCAAGATCGCGTGTTTCGGGAGCAGTACTTC,CASSQDRVFREQYF
TRBV28,.,TRBJ1-1,TRBD1,TGTGCCAGCAGTTTAAGCAGGGGGCTTACTGAAGCTTTCTTT,CASSLSRGLTEAFF
TRBV7-9,.,TRBJ1-1,TRBD1,TGTGCCAGCAGCCTAGGGACAGTGAACACTGAAGCTTTCTTT,CASSLGTVNTEAFF
TRBV19,few,TRBJ1-1,.,TGTGCCAGTAGTGGCAGGGCCCTGAACACTGAAGCTTTCTTT,CASSGRALNTEAFF
TRBV4-3,.,TRBJ1-1,.,TGCGCCAGCAGCCCTACGATGAACACTGAAGCTTTCTTT,CASSPTMNTEAFF
TRBV6-5,.,TRBJ2-3,.,TGTGCCAGCAGGAGGGACTTGGCGACTTTAGATACGCAGTATTTT,CASRRDLATLDTQYF
TRBV28,.,TRBJ2-7,TRBD1,TGTGCCAGCCTCCCCTCCTATGACAGGGGGTACGAGCAGTACTTC,CASLPSYDRGYEQYF
TRBV15,.,TRBJ2-1,.,TGTGCCACCAGCGGTTCGGGTTGGTCCTACAATGAGCAGTTCTTC,CATSGSGWSYNEQFF
TRBV10-3,.,TRBJ1-5,TRBD1,TGTGCCATCAGTCCCGGGACAGGGACGGATCAGCCCCAGCATTTT,CAISPGTGTDQPQHF
TRBV19,few,TRBJ1-1,.,TGTGCCAGTAGAGACCGGGCCGAGGGAGCTTTCTTT,CASRDRAEGAFF
TRBV6-5,.,TRBJ1-1,.,TGTGCCAGCAAATCTACAGAGAACACTGAAGCTTTCTTT,CASKSTENTEAFF
TRBV11-2,.,TRBJ2-3,.,TGTGCCAGCAGCTTCGACAGAGGAGATACGCAGTATTTT,CASSFDRGDTQYF
TRBV30,once,TRBJ2-7,TRBD2,TGTGCCTGGAGTGGTCGTTATAGCGGGAGGGTCTCCTACGAGCAGTACTTC,CAWSGRYSGRVSYEQYF
TRBV18,.,TRBJ1-2,.,TGTGCCAGCTCACCACGAACAGGACAGTTTTTCTCGTCTAACTATGGCTACACCTTC,CASSPRTGQFFSSNYGYTF
TRBV15,.,TRBJ1-3,.,TGTGCCACCAGCAGACACTCTGGAAACACCATATATTTT,CATSRHSGNTIYF
TRBV15,.,TRBJ2-7,TRBD1,TGTGCCACCAGGGACAGGGGTTACACCGGGCAGTACTTC,CATRDRGYTGQYF
TRBV6-5,.,TRBJ2-7,.,TGTGCCAGCAGTTACACCCAGGGCCGGGACGAGCAGTACTTC,CASSYTQGRDEQYF
TRBV5-4,.,TRBJ2-1,TRBD2,TGTGCCAGCATAGCGGGAGACTCCTACAATGAGCAGTTCTTC,CASIAGDSYNEQFF
TRBV7-9,once,TRBJ2-1,TRBD2,TGTGCCAGCAGTCATAGATGGGAGGGGAACAATGAGCAGTTCTTC,CASSHRWEGNNEQFF
TRBV19,once,TRBJ2-3,TRBD2,TGTGCCAGTAGTATCGGACTAGCGGGTACAGATACGCAGTATTTT,CASSIGLAGTDTQYF
TRBV5-1,.,TRBJ1-1,.,TGCGCCAGCAGCTTGGGCAGGGGTGGGCAAAACACTGAAGCTTTCTTT,CASSLGRGGQNTEAFF
TRBV7-3,.,TRBJ1-1,.,TGTGCCAGCAGCCCCTTTTCGAACACTGAAGCTTTCTTT,CASSPFSNTEAFF
TRBV7-7,.,TRBJ2-5,.,TGTGCCAGCAGCTTAGGAAGCACCCGAAGCGGGACCCAGTACTTC,CASSLGSTRSGTQYF
TRBV5-8,.,TRBJ2-1,TRBD2,TGTGCCAGCACCCGTCGGGTTAGCGGGAACAATGAGCAGTTCTTC,CASTRRVSGNNEQFF
TRBV9,.,TRBJ2-2,TRBD1,TGTGCCAGCAGCGTAGATGAAGGGGGCATGTCATACACCGGGGAGCTGTTTTTT,CASSVDEGGMSYTGELFF
TRBV29-1,.,TRBJ2-2,TRBD1,TGCAGCGTTGGTAGGACAGGGCAAACCGGGGAGCTGTTTTTT,CSVGRTGQTGELFF
TRBV20-1,.,TRBJ2-1,.,TGCAGTGCTAGCGAGGCGGGAGAGCAGTTCTTC,CSASEAGEQFF
TRBV18,.,TRBJ2-7,.,TGTGCCAGCTCACCTGGGCGTGAGCAGTACTTC,CASSPGREQYF
TRBV14,.,TRBJ2-1,.,TGTGCCAGCAGCCAAGATAAAGGAACAGTTTACAATGAGCAGTTCTTC,CASSQDKGTVYNEQFF
TRBV6-1,once,TRBJ2-2,TRBD2,TGTGCCAGCAGTGGGGGACTAGCGGAGATCACCGGGGAGCTGTTTTTT,CASSGGLAEITGELFF
TRBV28,.,TRBJ2-7,TRBD1,TGTGCCAGCAGTGGGGGACAGGGGATTTCCGAGCAGTACTTC,CASSGGQGISEQYF
TRBV5-1,.,TRBJ1-1,.,TGCGCCAGCTCACTAACAGGGATGAACACTGAAGCTTTCTTT,CASSLTGMNTEAFF
TRBV28,.,TRBJ2-7,TRBD1,TGTGCCAGCAGTTTACCCGGGACAGGGGGTCGCTACGAGCAGTACTTC,CASSLPGTGGRYEQYF
TRBV19,.,TRBJ1-2,.,TGTGCCAGTAGTTCTCAGGGAATGGATGGCTACACCTTC,CASSSQGMDGYTF
TRBV11-2,once,TRBJ1-1,.,TGTGCCAGCAGCTTCGATCCACGGTCCACTGAAGCTTTCTTT,CASSFDPRSTEAFF
TRBV6-5,.,TRBJ2-7,.,TGTGCCAGCAGAAGGACAGAAGGGGCGGGCGAGCAGTACTTC,CASRRTEGAGEQYF
TRBV2,once,TRBJ2-5,.,TGTGCCAGCAGTGAAGTCAGGGGCGGGACCCAGTACTTC,CASSEVRGGTQYF
TRBV18,.,TRBJ1-4,TRBD1,TGTGCCAGCTCACCCCTGGGACAGGGGATTGCAACTAATGAAAAACTGTTTTTT,CASSPLGQGIATNEKLFF
TRBV11-2,once,TRBJ1-2,.,TGTGCCAGCAGCTTAGATTTGGGGCCCGACAGCCTCAGGTTGTCTTATGGCTACACCTTC,CASSLDLGPDSLRLSYGYTF
TRBV11-3,.,TRBJ1-2,TRBD1,TGTGCCAGCAGCGTGACAGGGGTTGGGGGCTACACCTTC,CASSVTGVGGYTF
TRBV28,.,TRBJ2-7,.,TGTGCCAGCAGGCGAACAGGGTACTCCTACGAGCAGTACTTC,CASRRTGYSYEQYF
TRBV7-9,.,TRBJ2-5,TRBD1,TGTGCCAGCAGCTTAGCTGGGTCCTTCGACAGGGGGCAAGAGACCCAGTACTTC,CASSLAGSFDRGQETQYF
TRBV6-1,.,TRBJ2-6,.,TGTGCCAGCAGTCAATGGAGTTCTGGGGCCAACGTCCTGACTTTC,CASSQWSSGANVLTF
TRBV4-1,.,TRBJ2-7,TRBD2,TGCGCCAGCAGCGTCCCCGGGACTAGCGGGACCGAGCAGTACTTC,CASSVPGTSGTEQYF
TRBV5-1,.,TRBJ2-1,TRBD2,TGCGCCAGCAGCTTGGTGGCTAGCGGGCCAAACAATGAGCAGTTCTTC,CASSLVASGPNNEQFF
TRBV15,few,TRBJ1-1,.,TGTGCCACCAGCAGAGCCAGGACTGAAGCTTTCTTT,CATSRARTEAFF
TRBV19,few,TRBJ1-4,.,TGTGCCAGTAGTATGAGAATGAGGGTCGGAGAAAAACTGTTTTTT,CASSMRMRVGEKLFF
TRBV11-2,.,TRBJ1-1,.,TGTGCCAGCAGCCAGGGGCGGAACACTGAAGCTTTCTTT,CASSQGRNTEAFF
TRBV7-2,once,TRBJ2-1,TRBD1,TGTGCCAGCAGCCCCCAGGGACAGGAGTACAATGAGCAGTTCTTC,CASSPQGQEYNEQFF
TRBV6-5,.,TRBJ2-7,.,TGTGCCAGCACCTTTCGACTGGCTAGGAACGAGCAGTACTTC,CASTFRLARNEQYF
TRBV29-1,few,TRBJ2-1,.,TGCAGCGTTGTTCGGGGCAATGAGCAGTTCTTC,CSVVRGNEQFF
TRBV6-1,.,TRBJ2-5,.,TGTGCCAGCAGTGGAGGGAAAGAGACCCAGTACTTC,CASSGGKETQYF